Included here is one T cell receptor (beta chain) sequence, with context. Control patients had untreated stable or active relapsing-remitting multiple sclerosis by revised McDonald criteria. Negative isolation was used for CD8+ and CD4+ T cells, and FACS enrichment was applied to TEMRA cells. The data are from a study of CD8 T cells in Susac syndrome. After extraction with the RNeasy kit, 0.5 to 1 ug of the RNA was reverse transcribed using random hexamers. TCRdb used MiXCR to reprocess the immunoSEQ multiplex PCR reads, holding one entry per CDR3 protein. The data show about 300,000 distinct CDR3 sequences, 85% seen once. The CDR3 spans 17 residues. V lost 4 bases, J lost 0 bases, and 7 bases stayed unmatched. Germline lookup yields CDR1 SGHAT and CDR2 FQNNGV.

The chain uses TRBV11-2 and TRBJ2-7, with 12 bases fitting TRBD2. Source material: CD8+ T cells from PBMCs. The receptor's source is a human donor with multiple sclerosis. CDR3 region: CASSYSRTSGASYEQYF. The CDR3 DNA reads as TGTGCCAGCAGCTACTCCAGGACTAGCGGGGCCTCCTACGAGCAGTACTTC.